One and the same sample provided the 20 T cell receptor beta chains below, sequenced in a study of blood T cell repertoires in COVID-19. Assay: immunoSEQ multiplex PCR; the TCRdb copy retains only in-frame clones and omits some. The sample lists about 130,000 clones, roughly 83% seen once, with roughly 35% in the top ten. The sequenced sample was peripheral blood. The receptors originated from a man aged 35 to 55 with active or convalescent COVID-19.

The chain carries TRBV3-1 (or the pseudogene TRBV3-2) and TRBJ1-1; TRBD1 matches 8 bases. V trimming: 2 bases; J trimming: 4 bases; junction bases outside the gene matches: 3. The CDR3 covers 14 residues. Germline loops: CDR1 LGHDT, CDR2 YNNKEL (reference sequence). CDR3 amino acids: CASSQTGQGTEAFF. The CDR3 nucleotides are TGTGCCAGCAGCCAAACCGGACAGGGCACTGAAGCTTTCTTT.

The chain uses TRBV29-1 and TRBJ2-7; D ambiguous. The CDR3 extends over 12 amino acids. Germline V lookup: CDR1 SQVTM, CDR2 ANQGSEA. V lost 5 bases and J lost 8, with 16 bases in between. The CDR3: CSVSGNDRKQYF. The CDR3 bases are TGCAGCGTTTCAGGAAACGATCGCAAGCAGTACTTC.

V is TRBV28 and J is TRBJ1-5, with 9 bases matching TRBD1. Trimming at V came to 4 bases and at J to 5 bases, leaving 3 bases not matched to a gene. This CDR3 has 14 amino acids. Looked up from germline, CDR1 is MDHEN and CDR2 is SYDVKM. The CDR3 loop is CASSSGTGYQPQHF. The CDR3 DNA reads TGTGCCAGCAGTTCCGGGACAGGGTATCAGCCCCAGCATTTT.

The chain recombines TRBV5-8 with TRBJ1-2, with 7 positions matching TRBD1. Germline trimming cut 0 bases from V and 6 bases from J; bases unmatched to any gene: 2. The germline gives CDR1 SGHTS, CDR2 YDEGEE. The length of the CDR3 is 13 residues. The DNA for the CDR3 is TGTGCCAGCAGCTTGGGAGGGGGCGATGGCTACACCTTC. This sequence encodes CASSLGGGDGYTF. The entire variable domain, with the rest obtained from reference TRBV5-8 and TRBJ1-2, is as follows: EAGVTQSPTHLIKTRGQQATLRCSPISGHTSVYWYQQALGLGLQFLLWYDEGEERNRGNFPPRFSGRQFPNYSSELNVNALELEDSALYLCASSLGGGDGYTFGSGTRLTVV.

The V call is TRBV18, the J call TRBJ1-4; TRBD1 agrees at 7 bases. V was pared by 4 bases and J by 8 bases, with 7 bases of the junction left unmatched. This CDR3 is 14 amino acids long. Germline-derived CDR1 and CDR2 are KGHSH and LQKENI. CDR3 sequence reads: CASSRQGKGEKLFF. As DNA, the CDR3 is TGTGCCAGCTCACGACAGGGCAAAGGAGAAAAACTGTTTTTT. Complete variable domain (other parts from reference TRBV18 and TRBJ1-4): NAGVMQNPRHLVRRRGQEARLRCSPMKGHSHVYWYRQLPEEGLKFMVYLQKENIIDESGMPKERFSAEFPKEGPSILRIQQVVRGDSAAYFCASSRQGKGEKLFFGSGTQLSVL.

This chain links TRBV21-1 with TRBJ2-3; TRBD1 was called by the table and not checked on the DNA. TRBV21-1 is a known pseudogene. The CDR3 consists of 15 residues. CDR3 nucleotide sequence: TGTGCCAGCAGCACCCGGACACCAAGCACAGATACGCAGTATTTT. Translated: CASSTRTPSTDTQYF.

The chain links TRBV5-1 to TRBJ1-1; no firm D call. Trimming removed 5 bases at V and 0 bases at J, with 8 bases between. Germline V gene data show CDR1 as SGHRS and CDR2 as YFSETQ. This CDR3 is 13 amino acids long. The CDR3 loop is CASRLLVNTEAFF. In DNA form, the CDR3 reads TGCGCCAGCAGATTGTTAGTGAACACTGAAGCTTTCTTT.

The chain joins TRBV19 to TRBJ2-3, with D possibly matching TRBD2 (6 bases). The CDR3 length is 16 residues. From germline, CDR1 is LNHDA and CDR2 SQIVND (reference sequence). V was shortened by 3 bases and J by 6 bases, with 19 bases between the two germline ends. The DNA for the CDR3 is TGTGCCAGTAGTATCCCCCGGGGTGGCGGGGCGGATACGCAGTATTTT. Encoded protein: CASSIPRGGGADTQYF.

V usage is TRBV5-4 and J usage is TRBJ2-7, with TRBD1 as a possible D gene (5 bases). V lost 4 bases and J lost 2, with 10 bases in between. Germline V lookup: CDR1 SGHNT, CDR2 YYREEE (reference sequence). This CDR3 has 13 amino acids. The CDR3 here is CASSTGGPYEQYF. The CDR3 region has the DNA TGTGCCAGCAGCACAGGCGGCCCCTACGAGCAGTACTTC. Full variable domain (outside the CDR3, taken from reference TRBV5-4 and TRBJ2-7): ETGVTQSPTHLIKTRGQQVTLRCSSQSGHNTVSWYQQALGQGPQFIFQYYREEENGRGNFPPRFSGLQFPNYSSELNVNALELDDSALYLCASSTGGPYEQYFGPGTRLTVT.

The CDR3 spells CALVGAANYGYTF. The CDR3 DNA sequence: TGTGCCCTCGTAGGGGCCGCTAACTATGGCTACACCTTC. J is TRBJ1-2 and V is TRBV30; D is possibly TRBD1 (5 bases). Per germline, CDR1 GTSNPN and CDR2 SVGIG (reference sequence). V was shortened by 8 bases and J by 0 bases, with 13 bases between the two germline ends. The CDR3 loop spans 13 amino acids.

The V call is TRBV6-2 or TRBV6-3, the J call TRBJ2-1; 9 bases match TRBD2. The length of the CDR3 is 15 residues. V trimming: 6 bases; J trimming: 6 bases; junction bases outside the gene matches: 9. Looked up from germline, CDR1 is MNHEY and CDR2 is SVGEGT. CDR3 amino acids: CASSVLRGGGNEQFF. DNA of the CDR3: TGTGCCAGCAGCGTACTACGCGGGGGGGGCAATGAGCAGTTCTTC.

The CDR3: CASSLGRGYDTIYF. In DNA, the CDR3 is TGTGCCAGCAGCTTGGGCAGGGGGTATGACACCATATATTTT. The chain uses TRBV7-3 and TRBJ1-3, with 7 bases lining up with TRBD1. This CDR3 contains 14 residues. V shed 3 bases and J 8 bases; nucleotides not matched to a gene: 7. Germline-derived CDR1 and CDR2 are SGHTA and FQGTGA.

The chain has TRBV19 and TRBJ1-5; D is perhaps TRBD1 (5 bases). The CDR3 totals 15 residues. Germline V CDR1 and CDR2: LNHDA, SQIVND (reference sequence). Trimming cost V 1 base and J 0 bases, with 7 bases left between them. The CDR3 protein is CASSIGGLSNQPQHF. The CDR3 DNA sequence: TGTGCCAGTAGTATAGGGGGCCTTAGCAATCAGCCCCAGCATTTT.

The V and J genes are TRBV7-2 and TRBJ1-3; weak D call: TRBD1 (5 bases). The V gene's germline CDR1 is SGHTA and CDR2 FQGNSA. Trimming stripped 4 bases from V and 0 bases from J, with 7 bases between. The length of the CDR3 is 14 residues. The CDR3 region has the DNA TGTGCCAGCAGCTCGACAGTCTCTGGAAACACCATATATTTT. Translated: CASSSTVSGNTIYF.

The V call is TRBV27, the J call TRBJ1-2, with 9 bases fitting TRBD1. The CDR3 has 13 amino acids. The ends lost 4 bases at V and 8 bases at J; junction bases unmatched: 5. Germline V gives CDR1 MNHEY, CDR2 SMNVEV (reference sequence). CDR3 DNA sequence: TGTGCCAGCAGTTCAACAGGGGGCACCGGCTACACCTTC. It yields the protein CASSSTGGTGYTF.

V gene TRBV7-6 combines with J gene TRBJ2-7; possibly TRBD1 for D (6 bases). The CDR3 totals 13 residues. The germline V gene encodes CDR1 SGHVS and CDR2 FNYEAQ. V lost 3 bases and J 4 bases, leaving 10 bases between the germline ends. CDR3 DNA sequence: TGTGCCAGCAGCTTGGAGGACAGTTACGAGCAGTACTTC. Its translation is CASSLEDSYEQYF.

V gene TRBV29-1 combines with J gene TRBJ1-2; D gene ambiguous. CDR1 SQVTM and CDR2 ANQGSEA come from the germline V gene. The CDR3 has 11 residues. Trimming pared 5 bases from V and 6 bases from J, leaving 10 bases between. The CDR3: CSVPGGNGYTF. For the CDR3, the DNA is TGCAGCGTTCCGGGAGGGAATGGCTACACCTTC.

The rearrangement links TRBV7-3 to TRBJ2-1; possible D gene TRBD2, 7 bases. CDR1 and CDR2 (germline): SGHTA, FQGTGA. V was shortened by 2 bases and J by 7 bases, with 12 bases between the two germline ends. The CDR3 is 14 residues long. The CDR3 coding sequence is TGTGCCAGCAGCTTATTGGGAGGGGGTAATGAGCAGTTCTTC. Amino acids: CASSLLGGGNEQFF.

This chain uses TRBV4-2 with TRBJ2-7; no firm D call. CDR1 is LGHNA and CDR2 is YNFKEQ in the germline V gene. The CDR3 is 14 amino acids. The ends were cut back, 0 bases at V and 4 bases at J, with 10 bases in the middle. The CDR3 loop reads CASSQDAALYEQYF. CDR3 nucleotide sequence: TGTGCCAGCAGCCAAGACGCCGCTCTATACGAGCAGTACTTC.

The CDR3 spells CASSPWTANNEQFF. DNA of the CDR3: TGTGCCAGCAGCCCATGGACAGCAAACAATGAGCAGTTCTTC. The V call is TRBV7-6, the J call TRBJ2-1; possible D gene TRBD1, 6 bases. CDR1 is SGHVS and CDR2 is FNYEAQ in the germline V gene. V gave up 5 bases and J gave up 5 bases, with 13 bases separating them. The CDR3 covers 14 residues.